The clone carrying this T cell receptor (beta chain) was detected only a few times. Its antigen is still unknown. Trimming took off 3 bases at V and 5 bases at J, with 15 bases between the two ends. The CDR3 is 15 amino acids. Germline CDR1 SEHNR, CDR2 FQNEAQ (reference sequence). In the library, individual cDNA molecules carried attached unique molecular identifiers. One entry per CDR3 protein, called by TCRdb with MiXCR from the 5' RACE reads. Of about 28,000 distinct CDR3 sequences in the sample, around 5.7% were seen once. This record belongs to a study of early T cells in non-severe SARS-CoV-2 infection. Regarding the study as a whole: VDJdb matching favored anti-spike CD8 responses, missing private and CD4 specificities.

This clonotype was sampled from an adult who was a healthcare worker with PCR-confirmed SARS-CoV-2 infection or an uninfected control (not recorded which). Sequenced sample: whole blood. J is TRBJ2-3 and V is TRBV7-9; the D call may be TRBD1 or TRBD2 (5 bases each). CDR3 DNA sequence: TGTGCCAGCAGCTTGGCCGGGACCCGGGGAGATACGCAGTATTTT. This codes for CASSLAGTRGDTQYF.